The present T cell receptor (beta chain) was sequenced within a study of T cells in Graves' hyperthyroidism and ophthalmopathy. Study-wide background: Specimen type is peripheral blood, collected at initial diagnosis prior to any treatment.

Whole-study results and caveats: Using 13 V-J features, a model discriminated ophthalmopathy from stable hyperthyroidism.

Germline loops: CDR1 MNHEY, CDR2 SVGEGT. V was shortened by 2 bases and J by 0 bases, with 4 bases between the two germline ends. There are 13 residues in the CDR3. Each diagnosis was grounded in clinical symptoms, serum thyroxine and TRAb, thyroid ultrasound, and orbital computed tomography. Using RNA transcripts as the source, TCR beta CDR3 regions were amplified. The HTBI set primed first-round TCR CDR3 RT-PCR. TCRdb independently ran MiXCR on the multiplex PCR reads; one entry per CDR3 protein. This repertoire shows over 200,000 distinct CDR3 sequences, under 20% found once; its top ten account for under 65%. This clonotype was recorded many times. The antigen is unknown.

The source is a man aged 50 to 60 with Graves' hyperthyroidism. The V and J genes are TRBV6-2 or TRBV6-3 and TRBJ1-1; unclear D gene. Sequencing input: blood. The CDR3 here is CASSYDVNTEAFF. The DNA for the CDR3 is TGTGCCAGCAGTTACGATGTGAACACTGAAGCTTTCTTT.